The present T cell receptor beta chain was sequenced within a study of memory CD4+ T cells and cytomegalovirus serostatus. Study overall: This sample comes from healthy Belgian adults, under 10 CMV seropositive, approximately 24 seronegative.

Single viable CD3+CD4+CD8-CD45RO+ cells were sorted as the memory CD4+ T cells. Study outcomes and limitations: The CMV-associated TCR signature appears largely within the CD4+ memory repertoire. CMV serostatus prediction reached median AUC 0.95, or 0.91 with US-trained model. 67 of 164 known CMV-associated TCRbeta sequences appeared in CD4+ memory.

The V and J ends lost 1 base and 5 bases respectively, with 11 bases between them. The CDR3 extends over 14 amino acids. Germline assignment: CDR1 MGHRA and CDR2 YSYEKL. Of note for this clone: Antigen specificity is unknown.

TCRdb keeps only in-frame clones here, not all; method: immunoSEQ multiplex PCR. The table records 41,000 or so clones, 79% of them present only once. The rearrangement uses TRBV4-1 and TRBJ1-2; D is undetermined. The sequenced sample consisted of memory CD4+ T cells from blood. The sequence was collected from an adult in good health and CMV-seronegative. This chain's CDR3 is CASSQGRLGYGYTF. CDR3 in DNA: TGCGCCAGCAGCCAAGGTCGGCTTGGGTATGGCTACACCTTC.